A selection of T cell receptor beta chains follows, all from one sample in a study of T cell responses to AZD1222 COVID-19 vaccine. Using immunoSEQ multiplex PCR, the repertoire was profiled, and TCRdb retains in-frame clones only, with some absent. This table holds about 150,000 clones, roughly nine tenths found once. Material: peripheral blood, obtained 28 days after the second AZD1222 dose. These receptors all stem from an adult who received the AZD1222 COVID-19 vaccine. The CDR3 runs from the conserved cysteine through the conserved F or W. D genes are given only for firm matches. The size of a clone is reported for some rows only, either as once, few or many, or as a class for expanded clones.

.	TRBJ1-5	TRBV28	TRBD1	TGTGCCAGCAGTTGGGGACAGGGTGCTCAGCCCCAGCATTTT	CASSWGQGAQPQHF
once	TRBJ2-7	TRBV5-4	TRBD2	TGTGCCAGCAGCTTTACCGGGACTAGCTACGAGCAGTACTTC	CASSFTGTSYEQYF
.	TRBJ1-5	TRBV6-4	TRBD1	TGTGCCAGCAGTCGGGACAGGGATCAGCCCCAGCATTTT	CASSRDRDQPQHF
.	TRBJ1-2	TRBV7-9	.	TGTGCCAGCAGCTTAGCGTCGGGGGTCCGGACAACTTATGGCTACACCTTC	CASSLASGVRTTYGYTF
.	TRBJ1-5	TRBV18	.	TGTGCCAGCTCACCAGGGAACAACAATCAGCCCCAGCATTTT	CASSPGNNNQPQHF
.	TRBJ1-2	TRBV28	TRBD1	TGTGCCAGCAGGACGACAGGGGCCTATGGCTACACCTTC	CASRTTGAYGYTF
.	TRBJ1-2	TRBV6-6	.	TGTGCCAGCAGCCCCGGAGGTAACTATGGCTACACCTTC	CASSPGGNYGYTF
.	TRBJ1-1	TRBV28	.	TGTGCCAGCACGTTTACACGACGTTTGAACACTGAAGCTTTCTTT	CASTFTRRLNTEAFF
.	TRBJ2-2	TRBV21-1	.	TGTGCCAGCAGCGAGGGACAGAACACCGGGGAGCTGTTTTTT	CASSEGQNTGELFF
.	TRBJ1-1	TRBV5-6	TRBD1	TGTGCCAGCAGCTTCCGGGACAGGGGTCTGAACACTGAAGCTTTCTTT	CASSFRDRGLNTEAFF
.	TRBJ2-6	TRBV7-6	.	TGTGCCAGCAGCCCCACGGGGGATCTGGGGGCCAACGTCCTGACTTTC	CASSPTGDLGANVLTF
.	TRBJ1-1	TRBV4-1	.	TGCGCCAGCATTAAAGGACTAGGGGACACTGAAGCTTTCTTT	CASIKGLGDTEAFF
.	TRBJ1-5	TRBV18	.	TGTGCCAGCTCACCACTCGGACCGATGACCACTAGCAATCAGCCCCAGCATTTT	CASSPLGPMTTSNQPQHF
once	TRBJ1-5	TRBV19	.	TGTGCCAGTAGTATAAGACGAACAGTCGAATCCCTCCTCCAGCATTTT	CASSIRRTVESLLQHF
.	TRBJ2-7	TRBV25-1	.	TGTGCCAGCAGCCCCACCAGGAGCTCCTACGAGCAGTACTTC	CASSPTRSSYEQYF
.	TRBJ2-1	TRBV9	.	TGTGCCAGCAGCGCCTCAAACAATGAGCAGTTCTTC	CASSASNNEQFF
few	TRBJ1-1	TRBV19	.	TGTGCCAGTAGTATATATGGGGTAGGGAACACTGAAGCTTTCTTT	CASSIYGVGNTEAFF
.	TRBJ1-1	TRBV12-3/TRBV12-4	TRBD1	TGTGCCAGCAGTAAACAGGGGGCCACTGAAGCTTTCTTT	CASSKQGATEAFF
.	TRBJ2-3	TRBV27	.	TGTGCCATCGCCAGACCAGGCACAGATACGCAGTATTTT	CAIARPGTDTQYF
.	TRBJ2-3	TRBV7-3	TRBD2	TGTGCCAGCAGCTTGAGTGGCGGGAGGGCAGATACGCAGTATTTT	CASSLSGGRADTQYF
once	TRBJ1-1	TRBV10-3	TRBD1	TGTGCCACCGGACAGGAGGAAATATTGAACGCTGAAGCTTTCTTT	CATGQEEILNAEAFF
.	TRBJ1-2	TRBV12-3/TRBV12-4	.	TGTGCCAGCAGTCCCCCTTTTAACTATGGCTACACCTTC	CASSPPFNYGYTF
.	TRBJ1-2	TRBV28	TRBD1	TGTGCCAGCATGACAGGGGCTAACTATGGCTACACCTTC	CASMTGANYGYTF
.	TRBJ1-2	TRBV7-8	.	TGTGCCAGCAGCCCAGACCGCGGGACGTACACCTTC	CASSPDRGTYTF
medium-sized	TRBJ1-1	TRBV5-4	.	TGTGCCAGCAGCTTGGGGGGGCAAGGGGAAGCTTTCTTT	CASSLGGQGEAFF
.	TRBJ2-1	TRBV3-1/TRBV3-2	TRBD2	TGTGCCAGCAGCCAAGGACTAGCGGGATACAATGAGCAGTTCTTC	CASSQGLAGYNEQFF
.	TRBJ2-6	TRBV5-1	.	TGCGCCAGCAGCTTGGCCTGGACGGGGACCGGGGCCAACGTCCTGACTTTC	CASSLAWTGTGANVLTF
.	TRBJ2-5	TRBV7-8	.	TGTGCCAGCAGCCGCCGGGACATTGCCCATGTCACCCAGTACTTC	CASSRRDIAHVTQYF
once	TRBJ2-3	TRBV2	TRBD2	TGTGCCAGCAGTGAAGGTCTAGCGGGGCGGGTAGATACGCAGTATTTT	CASSEGLAGRVDTQYF
.	TRBJ2-7	TRBV27	.	TGTGCCAGCAGTTTTGGGGCAAACTACGAGCAGTACTTC	CASSFGANYEQYF
once	TRBJ2-7	TRBV3-1/TRBV3-2	.	TGTGCCAGCAGCGGCCGGGGCCAACACTACGAGCAGTACTTC	CASSGRGQHYEQYF
few	TRBJ1-6	TRBV5-6	.	TGTGCCAGCAACCGGGTTCTCGAGAGCTCCTATAATTCACCCCTCCACTTT	CASNRVLESSYNSPLHF
.	TRBJ1-1	TRBV29-1	.	TGCAGCGTTGGCCAGGCTAACACTGAAGCTTTCTTT	CSVGQANTEAFF
.	TRBJ1-2	TRBV4-2	.	TGTGCCAGCAGCCAAGACGGACAGAACTATGGCTACACCTTC	CASSQDGQNYGYTF
once	TRBJ2-3	TRBV30	TRBD2	TGTGCCGCAAATTTAGCGGGGGGGGGCACAGATACGCAGTATTTT	CAANLAGGGTDTQYF
.	TRBJ2-3	TRBV6-5	.	TGTGCCAGCAGTAGCCGGGACCCAGTAGATACGCAGTATTTT	CASSSRDPVDTQYF
.	TRBJ2-5	TRBV5-1	.	TGCGCCAGCCGTAAGGGGGTGACAGCGCAAGAGACCCAGTACTTC	CASRKGVTAQETQYF
.	TRBJ1-1	TRBV11-2	.	TGTGCCAGCAGCTTAAGACTGCAAATGAACACTGAAGCTTTCTTT	CASSLRLQMNTEAFF
.	TRBJ2-1	TRBV19	.	TGTGCCAGTAGTAAGTACGTTGCGGGGCACAATGAGCAGTTCTTC	CASSKYVAGHNEQFF
.	TRBJ2-2	TRBV9	TRBD2	TGTGCCAGCAGCGTAGCAGGGAGCCGGGGCGGGAGTAGGTCCGGGGAGCTGTTTTTT	CASSVAGSRGGSRSGELFF
.	TRBJ1-3	TRBV5-5	.	TGTGCCAGCAGCTTGCAGGGTTATGGAAACACCATATATTTT	CASSLQGYGNTIYF
.	TRBJ2-2	TRBV9	.	TGTGCCAGCAGCGCTAAGACTATTACCGGGGAGCTGTTTTTT	CASSAKTITGELFF
.	TRBJ2-4	TRBV12-3/TRBV12-4	.	TGTGCCATCCAGGGTACCAAAAACATTCAGTACTTC	CAIQGTKNIQYF
.	TRBJ1-1	TRBV27	.	TGTGCCAGCAGTTTGGGTCGGGGGGTTGAAGCTTTCTTT	CASSLGRGVEAFF
.	TRBJ1-1	TRBV6-5	.	TGTGCCAGCAGTTGGACGGGCGGCCACACTGAAGCTTTCTTT	CASSWTGGHTEAFF
.	TRBJ1-2	TRBV7-9	.	TGTGCCAGCAGCTTAGGCAGGGCGTGGGATGGCTACACCTTC	CASSLGRAWDGYTF
.	TRBJ1-5	TRBV30	TRBD1	TGTGCCTGGACTCAAGCAGGGGGACAGCCCCAGCATTTT	CAWTQAGGQPQHF
once	TRBJ2-1	TRBV19	TRBD1	TGTGCCAGTAGTATAGCCGACAGGGGGCCTGTCGATGAGCAGTTCTTC	CASSIADRGPVDEQFF
.	TRBJ2-3	TRBV3-1/TRBV3-2	.	TGTGCCAGCACCTACGGGGCTTTAAGCACAGATACGCAGTATTTT	CASTYGALSTDTQYF
.	TRBJ2-1	TRBV14	TRBD2	TGTGCCAGCAGCCAGCCTGGGGAGGGCTGGAGCAGCGGGCAGTTCTTC	CASSQPGEGWSSGQFF
.	TRBJ1-1	TRBV4-1	.	TGCGCCAGCAGCCACCTAGCTGGCAGGGGTGGGGTGGCGAACACTGAAGCTTTCTTT	CASSHLAGRGGVANTEAFF
.	TRBJ1-1	TRBV12-3/TRBV12-4	.	TGTGCCACCGGGTGGGCTGAAGCTTTCTTT	CATGWAEAFF
.	TRBJ1-5	TRBV4-1	.	TGCGCCAGCAGCCAAGATCGTGTGGGGTATAGCAATCAGCCCCAGCATTTT	CASSQDRVGYSNQPQHF
.	TRBJ2-1	TRBV5-1	TRBD2	TGCGCCAGCAGCTTAGGCCTAGCGGGAGACAATGAGCAGTTCTTC	CASSLGLAGDNEQFF